Presented here are 15 T cell receptor beta chains from one specimen sequenced in a study of blood T cell repertoires in COVID-19. Profiled with immunoSEQ multiplex PCR; TCRdb holds only in-frame clones, not every one. The sample holds approximately 240,000 clones, around four fifths seen once. What was sequenced was peripheral blood. The receptors were sampled from a woman aged 55 to 70 with active or convalescent COVID-19.

The chain joins TRBV13 to TRBJ1-2; 7 nucleotides match TRBD1. Germline values: CDR1 PRHDT, CDR2 FYEKMQ (reference sequence). The CDR3 runs to 13 residues. J was trimmed by 7 bases and V by 4 bases; bases with no gene match: 6. The chain's CDR3 is CASSSLDRAGYTF. The CDR3 DNA sequence: TGTGCCAGCAGCTCCTTAGACAGGGCTGGCTACACCTTC.

The V gene is TRBV6-6, the J gene TRBJ1-5; D is unclear. V lost 0 bases and J 6 bases, leaving 6 bases between the germline ends. The CDR3 consists of 13 residues. CDR1 and CDR2 (germline): MNHNY, SVGAGI (reference sequence). CDR3 amino acids: CASSYSRGQPQHF. CDR3 DNA: TGTGCCAGCAGTTACTCGCGTGGTCAGCCCCAGCATTTT.

The chain links TRBV10-3 to TRBJ2-5; TRBD2 might be the D (5 bases). Germline V gene sequence: CDR1 ENHRY, CDR2 SYGVKD. The CDR3 covers 17 residues. V was trimmed by 0 bases and J by 5 bases, leaving 19 bases between them. DNA for the CDR3: TGTGCCATCAGTGAGTCTGGTTTGGCCTACGCGGGCGAGACCCAGTACTTC. Encoded protein: CAISESGLAYAGETQYF.

The chain is built from TRBV10-3 and TRBJ2-1; 11 nucleotides line up with TRBD1. V lost 7 bases to trimming and J lost 1 base; unmatched junction nucleotides: 9. The CDR3 spans 17 residues. The V gene's germline CDR1 is ENHRY and CDR2 SYGVKD. CDR3 amino acids: CAITGTGGKLSYNEQFF. DNA of the CDR3: TGTGCCATCACCGGGACAGGGGGAAAGTTGTCCTACAATGAGCAGTTCTTC.

The chain combines TRBV29-1 with TRBJ2-1, with 11 nucleotides matching TRBD2. From germline, CDR1 is SQVTM and CDR2 ANQGSEA. The CDR3 extends over 15 amino acids. Losses at the gene ends were 6 bases for V and 8 bases for J; bases not matched to a gene: 12. In nucleotides, the CDR3 is TGCAGCGTCCACCCTACTAGCGGGAGTTATCATGAGCAGTTCTTC. Its translation is CSVHPTSGSYHEQFF.

This chain uses TRBV20-1 with TRBJ2-7; TRBD2 agrees at 9 bases. The V gene's germline CDR1 is DFQATT and CDR2 SNEGSKA (reference sequence). V lost 3 bases, J lost 7 bases, and 1 base stayed unmatched. This CDR3 is built from 11 residues. The CDR3 nucleotides read TGCAGTGCTAGTGCGGGGGGGGAGCAGTACGTC. As protein: CSASAGGEQYV.

V and J are TRBV2 and TRBJ2-3, with 9 positions matching TRBD2. CDR3 length equals 17 residues. CDR1 is SNHLY, CDR2 FYNNEI, per germline. J gave up 2 bases and V 1 base, and 7 bases lay outside the gene matches. CDR3 residues: CASSEVGSGRLTDTQYF. CDR3 nucleotides: TGTGCCAGCAGTGAAGTCGGAAGCGGGAGGCTCACAGATACGCAGTATTTT.

The chain uses TRBV9 and TRBJ2-7; TRBD1 aligns across 11 bases. The CDR3 spans 15 residues. Per the germline V gene, CDR1 is SGDLS and CDR2 is YYNGEE. V was pared by 0 bases and J by 3 bases, with 2 bases of the junction left unmatched. DNA for the CDR3: TGTGCCAGCAGCGTAGCGGGACAGGGGGTCTACGAGCAGTACTTC. It yields the protein CASSVAGQGVYEQYF.

The CDR3 sequence: CASSEQGAPNSPLHF. DNA for the CDR3: TGTGCCAGCAGTGAGCAGGGGGCCCCAAATTCACCCCTCCACTTT. J is TRBJ1-6 and V is TRBV6-1, with 8 bases fitting TRBD1. Germline CDR1 and CDR2: MNHNS and SASEGT. This CDR3 has 15 amino acids. J lost 7 bases, V lost 3 bases, and 5 bases had no gene match.

At least ten counts were recorded for this clone. The chain couples TRBV5-1 to TRBJ1-1; 10 bases line up with TRBD1. V lost 0 bases and J lost 1; bases outside the gene matches: 6. CDR3 length: 17 amino acids. Germline assignment: CDR1 SGHRS and CDR2 YFSETQ. The CDR3 DNA reads as TGCGCCAGCAGCTTGGTGACAGGGGGCGTCGGGAACACTGAAGCTTTCTTT. Translated, it gives CASSLVTGGVGNTEAFF.

The J gene is TRBJ2-2, the V gene TRBV5-6, with a possible D match to TRBD2 (5 bases). V lost 1 base, J lost 4 bases, and 11 bases lay in between. Germline CDR1 is SGHDT and CDR2 is YYEEEE. The CDR3 is made up of 15 amino acids. CDR3 protein: CASSLTSIGTGELFF. The CDR3 bases are TGTGCCAGCAGCTTGACTAGTATCGGCACCGGGGAGCTGTTTTTT.

V usage is TRBV4-2 and J usage is TRBJ1-2, with TRBD1 matching 7 bases. Looked up from germline, CDR1 is LGHNA and CDR2 is YNFKEQ. The CDR3 length is 14 residues. Losses at the gene ends were 0 bases for V and 7 bases for J; bases not matched to a gene: 5. CDR3 sequence reads: CASSQDQGDRGYTF. CDR3 bases: TGTGCCAGCAGCCAAGATCAGGGGGACCGTGGCTACACCTTC.

This clone showed up just once. This chain links TRBV5-8 with TRBJ2-3; 7 bases align to TRBD1. The germline gives CDR1 SGHTS, CDR2 YDEGEE. The CDR3 has 16 amino acids. Trimming took 3 bases from V and 0 from J; bases not matched to a gene: 7. The CDR3 DNA reads as TGTGCCAGCAGCTGGGACCCGGGACAGAGCACAGATACGCAGTATTTT. Translated: CASSWDPGQSTDTQYF.

The gene calls are TRBV28 and TRBJ1-5, with 7 bases aligning to TRBD1. Germline CDR1 is MDHEN and CDR2 is SYDVKM. The CDR3 consists of 14 residues. Trimming took 6 bases from V and 2 from J; bases not matched to a gene: 4. DNA for the CDR3: TGTGCCAGCAGGAGGGGGCTGGGCAATCAGCCCCAGCATTTT. Protein product: CASRRGLGNQPQHF.

The chain recombines TRBV25-1 with TRBJ2-5; 9 positions match TRBD1. Trimming at V came to 8 bases and at J to 5 bases, leaving 12 bases not matched to a gene. The germline V gene has CDR1 MGHDK and CDR2 SYGVNS. This CDR3 spans 15 amino acids. The CDR3 sequence: CASGTGTGSWETQYF. The CDR3 DNA sequence: TGTGCCAGCGGTACCGGGACAGGGAGTTGGGAGACCCAGTACTTC.